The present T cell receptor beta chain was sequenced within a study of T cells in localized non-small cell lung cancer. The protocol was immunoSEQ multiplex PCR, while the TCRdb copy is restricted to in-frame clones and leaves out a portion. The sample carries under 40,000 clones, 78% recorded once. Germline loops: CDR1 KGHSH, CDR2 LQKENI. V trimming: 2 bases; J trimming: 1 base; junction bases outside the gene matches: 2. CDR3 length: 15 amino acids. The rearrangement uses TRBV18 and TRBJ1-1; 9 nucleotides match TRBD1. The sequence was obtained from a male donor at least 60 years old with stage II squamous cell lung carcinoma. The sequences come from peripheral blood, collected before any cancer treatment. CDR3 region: CASSPRTGANTEAFF. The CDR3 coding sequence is TGTGCCAGCTCACCAAGGACAGGGGCGAACACTGAAGCTTTCTTT.